The entry below describes one TCR beta chain. This entry belongs to a study of metastatic and nonmetastatic thyroid tumors. V trimming: 7 bases; J trimming: 4 bases; junction bases outside the gene matches: 6. This CDR3 has 14 residues. Per germline, CDR1 MNHNS and CDR2 SASEGT. MiXCR reprocessed the PCR reads for TCRdb. Found here are roughly 25,000 clones, around 26% of them singletons; the top ten hold 15% to 20%. Thyroid surgery took place with no prior treatment in any patient. This chain connects TRBV6-1 to TRBJ2-3; 9 bases agree with TRBD1. The receptor comes from a male donor with papillary thyroid cancer or a benign thyroid nodule (not recorded which). Some clones in this sample may be carry-over from other donors' samples. Sequenced sample: blood. The CDR3 DNA is TGTGCCAGCAAGGGACAGGGTTGGGCAGATACGCAGTATTTT. Its protein product is CASKGQGWADTQYF.